This TCR beta chain is drawn from a study of Graves' ophthalmopathy and Graves' hyperthyroidism. Notes on the study in general: Ophthalmopathy progression was predicted by the model at roughly 66% sensitivity and about 79% specificity. Also, most clonotypes expanded in the thyroid above 0.001 frequency appeared in blood.

Amplification targeted the TCR beta CDR3 regions, with RNA transcripts as the source material. The first round was an RT-PCR with HTBI primers, and the second round was a multiplex PCR. TCRdb redid the calling of the multiplex PCR reads with MiXCR, one entry per CDR3 protein. The data contain over 450,000 distinct CDR3 sequences, around 14% of them singletons. The CDR3 covers 13 residues. CDR1 and CDR2 from the germline V gene are DFQATT and SNEGSKA (reference sequence). V shed 0 bases and J shed 5 bases, with 11 bases lying between them. Those donors who had ophthalmopathy presented with moderate-to-severe activity, a CAS of ≥3, a NOSPECS of ≥4 and a duration under 3 months. This clonotype was seen many times. The antigen is not known.

This chain joins TRBV20-1 and TRBJ2-7, with D possibly matching TRBD1 (6 bases). The receptor's source is a woman aged 30 to 39 with Graves' ophthalmopathy. Sequencing was performed on blood. The CDR3 DNA follows: TGCAGTGCTAGAGAGGGGGCCCTCCACGAGCAGTACTTC. Its translation: CSAREGALHEQYF.